These 9 T cell receptor beta chains share one sample of origin, sequenced in a study of T-cell memory formation after mild COVID-19. In TCRdb, the 5' RACE reads were re-called with MiXCR into one record per CDR3 protein. The sample lists about half a million distinct CDR3 sequences, 15% to 20% occurring once. Sequencing was performed on PBMCs or a T cell subset sorted from them (not recorded which). The origin of the receptors is an adult woman who had mild COVID-19 (a few samples of this study predate the infection). Cell type and time point are not known.

V usage is TRBV7-9 and J usage is TRBJ2-7; D is possibly TRBD1 or TRBD2 (5 bases each). CDR1 SEHNR and CDR2 FQNEAQ come from the germline V gene (reference sequence). V gave up 7 bases and J gave up 6 bases, with 19 bases separating them. This CDR3 has 14 residues. The CDR3 nucleotides read TGTGCCAGCACCTTCGGCGGGCAGGGCGGCGAGCAGTACTTC. Amino acids: CASTFGGQGGEQYF.

The genes are TRBV5-1 and TRBJ1-1, with D possibly TRBD1 on 5 matching bases. This CDR3 comprises 15 residues. Between the trimmed V and J ends, which lost 0 bases and 1 base, there was a span of 10 bases. Germline V CDR1 and CDR2: SGHRS, YFSETQ. In DNA, the CDR3 is TGCGCCAGCAGCTTGGAGAGGACAACGAACACTGAAGCTTTCTTT. This gives the protein CASSLERTTNTEAFF.

This clonotype was detected ten times or more. This rearrangement joins TRBV24-1 to TRBJ2-1; 8 bases agree with TRBD1. Per germline, CDR1 KGHDR and CDR2 SFDVKD. J gave up 7 bases and V 2 bases, and 9 bases lay outside the gene matches. The CDR3 runs 16 residues. CDR3 in amino acids: CATSDSRGLLTNEQFF. CDR3 coding DNA: TGTGCCACCAGTGATTCCAGGGGGCTACTAACAAATGAGCAGTTCTTC.

This clonotype has just a few counts. V gene TRBV2 combines with J gene TRBJ1-2; 8 bases align to TRBD1. This CDR3 has 14 amino acids. Germline V gene sequence: CDR1 SNHLY, CDR2 FYNNEI. J gave up 8 bases and V 4 bases, and 9 bases lay outside the gene matches. The CDR3 nucleotides are TGTGCCAGCAGTGCTCAGGGGGCAGTCGGCGGCTACACCTTC. This gives the protein CASSAQGAVGGYTF.

This chain links TRBV20-1 with TRBJ2-7, with 8 bases aligning to TRBD1. Trimming removed 4 bases from V and 3 bases from J; junction bases left unmatched: 11. Germline CDR1 and CDR2: DFQATT and SNEGSKA (reference sequence). This CDR3 has 15 amino acids. The CDR3, as DNA: TGCAGTGCTAAGGGGACAGGAGGATTCTTCTACGAGCAGTACTTC. It encodes CSAKGTGGFFYEQYF.

V usage is TRBV14 and J usage is TRBJ1-2; tentative D call: TRBD1 (5 bases). Germline V gives CDR1 SGHDN, CDR2 FVKESK. The V and J ends lost 0 bases and 5 bases respectively, with 10 bases between them. The CDR3 spans 14 residues. The CDR3: CASSQEGHRYGYTF. DNA of the CDR3: TGTGCCAGCAGCCAAGAGGGGCACCGGTATGGCTACACCTTC.

This clonotype came up once. The CDR3 bases are TGCGCCAGCAGCTCACAGGGGACCTACAATGAGCAGTTCTTC. Its translation: CASSSQGTYNEQFF. V usage is TRBV5-1 and J usage is TRBJ2-1; 7 bases fit TRBD1. V lost 3 bases and J lost 2; bases outside the gene matches: 2. The CDR3 extends over 14 amino acids. Germline V gene data show CDR1 as SGHRS and CDR2 as YFSETQ. Based on the CDR3 plus reference TRBV5-1 and TRBJ2-1, the full variable domain is KAGVTQTPRYLIKTRGQQVTLSCSPISGHRSVSWYQQTPGQGLQFLFEYFSETQRNKGNFPGRFSGRQFSNSRSEMNVSTLELGDSALYLCASSSQGTYNEQFFGPGTRLTVL.

This clonotype was seen once. The V and J genes are TRBV12-3 or TRBV12-4 and TRBJ1-3; D unresolved. This CDR3 is 13 amino acids long. Trimming took off 5 bases at V and 7 bases at J, with 12 bases between the two ends. The DNA for the CDR3 is TGTGCCAGCAGTCCTATCATGGGCAACACCATATATTTT. As protein: CASSPIMGNTIYF.

Here the CDR3 DNA reads TGCAGTGCCAAGGACTACCAACATGAGCAGTTCTTC. It translates to CSAKDYQHEQFF. This chain uses TRBV20-1 with TRBJ2-1, with TRBD2 as a possible D gene (6 bases). V gave up 6 bases and J gave up 8 bases, with 14 bases separating them. Germline V gives CDR1 DFQATT, CDR2 SNEGSKA (reference sequence). This CDR3 has 12 residues.